This T cell receptor (beta chain) derives from a study of OX40 agonist ivuxolimab in advanced cancers. About the study: It was permissible to have had prior anti-PD-1, anti-PD-L1 or anti-CTLA-4 therapy, and about 40% had some.

Autoimmune disease history or systemic immunosuppression meant exclusion. This clone was counted a single time. Its antigen is unidentified. Method: immunoSEQ multiplex PCR; TCRdb's copy keeps in-frame clones and lacks some. The data contain tens of thousands of clones, around 84% of them seen just once; the ten biggest clones take up roughly 2%. Regarding the study as a whole: Expanded peripheral T cells had an undetermined antigen specificity. Low normalized T-cell clonal expansion was additionally recorded for some nonresponders.

The sample in question was CD4+ or CD8+ T cells sorted from blood, obtained in a trial of the OX40 agonist ivuxolimab. The source of this sequence is an adult with an advanced solid tumor such as melanoma, head and neck, liver or kidney cancer.

The CDR3 DNA reads TGTGCCAGCAGTCGACCCGGTGGAAACACCATATATTTT. This encodes CASSRPGGNTIYF. The rearrangement joins TRBV6-5 to TRBJ1-3; D uncertain. CDR1 is MNHEY, CDR2 SVGAGI, per germline. V lost 5 bases and J 3 bases, leaving 8 bases between the germline ends. This CDR3 comprises 13 residues.